The 5 T cell receptor beta chains below come from one sample, sequenced in a study of regulatory T cells in long-lasting Graves disease. Time point described: persistent/refractory GD, antithyroid drugs over 5 years with positive TRAb. The TCR library was made from RNA that had been extracted from PBMCs in TRIzol. CDR3 regions were amplified by Arm-PCR using iRepertoire HTBI primers to build TCR beta libraries. From the multiplex PCR reads, TCRdb called clonotypes with MiXCR, one entry per CDR3 protein. Here the sample spans roughly 450,000 distinct CDR3 sequences, about a fifth being singletons. Here the sequenced sample was peripheral blood mononuclear cells (PBMCs), taken when the disease was refractory, from a patient treated with antithyroid drugs. These receptors all come from a female donor with Graves disease.

The sample holds a few counts of this clonotype. The chain couples TRBV27 to TRBJ1-5, with 10 bases that match TRBD1. Germline CDR1 and CDR2: MNHEY and SMNVEV (reference sequence). Losses at the gene ends were 5 bases for V and 1 base for J; bases not matched to a gene: 11. The CDR3 consists of 18 residues. This chain's CDR3 is CASSPIRRQGASNQPQHF. DNA of the CDR3: TGTGCCAGCAGTCCGATAAGGAGACAGGGGGCAAGCAATCAGCCCCAGCATTTT.

This clonotype was counted at least ten times. V gene TRBV6-1 combines with J gene TRBJ1-1; D gene ambiguous. V lost 1 base, J lost 5 bases, and 8 bases lay in between. Germline CDR1 MNHNS, CDR2 SASEGT. The CDR3 runs 13 residues. In DNA form, the CDR3 reads TGTGCCAGCAGTGAAGTTGAGGTGACTGAAGCTTTCTTT. Translating it yields CASSEVEVTEAFF.

This clonotype was picked up many times. The chain has TRBV5-1 and TRBJ1-1; TRBD1 matches at 7 bases. Germline assignment: CDR1 SGHRS and CDR2 YFSETQ. This CDR3 contains 13 residues. The junction had 6 bases not matched to a gene; V was cut back by 6 bases and J by 4 bases. CDR3 sequence: CASTRQGSTEAFF. The CDR3 DNA reads TGCGCCAGCACCCGACAGGGAAGCACTGAAGCTTTCTTT. The full variable domain, rest sourced from reference TRBV5-1 and TRBJ1-1, is KAGVTQTPRYLIKTRGQQVTLSCSPISGHRSVSWYQQTPGQGLQFLFEYFSETQRNKGNFPGRFSGRQFSNSRSEMNVSTLELGDSALYLCASTRQGSTEAFFGQGTRLTVV.

The chain carries TRBV9 and TRBJ2-7; 13 positions match TRBD2. Germline CDR1 and CDR2: SGDLS and YYNGEE. V dropped 4 bases and J dropped 3; count of bases not matched to a gene: 7. The CDR3 totals 16 residues. The CDR3 bases are TGTGCCAGCAGCTCAGGACTAGCGGGAGTAGACTACGAGCAGTACTTC. It yields the protein CASSSGLAGVDYEQYF.

This clonotype has ten or more counts. V is TRBV12-3 or TRBV12-4 and J is TRBJ2-6; D not resolved. Trimming took 7 bases from V and 4 from J, leaving 8 bases between them. The CDR3 contains 13 residues. DNA of the CDR3: TGTGCCAGCACCGAATCCGGGGCCAACGTCCTGACTTTC. Its translation is CASTESGANVLTF.